This is a list of T cell receptor beta chains from one sample in a study of neurological immune-mediated disorders. TCRdb re-derived calls from the 5' RACE reads in MiXCR, one entry per CDR3 protein. The sample lists about 80,000 distinct CDR3 sequences, approximately 5.8% occurring once. The sample comprised PBMCs. These receptors originate from a woman aged 55-70 years with multiple sclerosis. CDR3s include the opening cysteine and the closing phenylalanine or tryptophan. The D gene is left open where the match is weak. The listing skips clone size in some rows; elsewhere it reads once, few, many or a size class.

TRBJ2-7,TRBD2,many,TRBV5-1,TGCGCCAGCAGCTTGCTTACGGGGGGGACCCCTTTGGAGCAGTACTTC,CASSLLTGGTPLEQYF
TRBJ2-7,NA,many,TRBV20-1,TGCAGTGTAGGCCAGAAGTTTTACGAGCAGTACTTC,CSVGQKFYEQYF
TRBJ2-5,NA,many,TRBV5-1,TGCGCCAGCAGCTTGGAAGGGGTGGGAGAGACCCAGTACTTC,CASSLEGVGETQYF
TRBJ2-3,NA,many,TRBV12-3/TRBV12-4,TGTGCCAGCAGCCAGTCACGGGAATCCCTCACAGATACGCAGTATTTT,CASSQSRESLTDTQYF
TRBJ1-1,TRBD1,many,TRBV20-1,TGCAGTGCAGAAGGGACAGAGGGGTCGAACACTGAAGCTTTCTTT,CSAEGTEGSNTEAFF
TRBJ1-1,NA,many,TRBV3-1,TGTGCCAGCAGCCACGCTCAAGCGGGGCGTTCAGCTGAAGCTTTCTTT,CASSHAQAGRSAEAFF
TRBJ1-2,NA,many,TRBV5-1,TGCGCCAGCAACCTAGGGAATCAGAACTATGGCTACACCTTC,CASNLGNQNYGYTF
TRBJ2-7,NA,few,TRBV10-3,TGTGCCATCAGTGCTGGCAGCGTAGACGAGCAGTACTTC,CAISAGSVDEQYF
TRBJ2-2,NA,many,TRBV3-1,TGTGCCAGCAGCCAAGGGCTTGTTAACACCGGGGAGCTGTTTTTT,CASSQGLVNTGELFF
TRBJ2-3,NA,many,TRBV15,TGTGCCACCAGCAGAGGTGGGGACGCAGATACGCAGTATTTT,CATSRGGDADTQYF
TRBJ1-6,NA,few,TRBV20-1,TGCAGTGCTCCTGAGGGAGGACGACCCCTCCACTTT,CSAPEGGRPLHF
TRBJ1-5,TRBD1,many,TRBV7-2,TGTGCCAGCAGCCAAGGGACAGGGAATCAGCCCCAGCATTTT,CASSQGTGNQPQHF
TRBJ1-1,NA,many,TRBV5-1,TGCGCCAGCAGCTTGGCCGAGCTGAACACTGAAGCTTTCTTT,CASSLAELNTEAFF
TRBJ2-4,NA,many,TRBV20-1,TGCAGTGCTAGAGCCGGCAGGGGTTTAGGCAAAAACATTCAGTACTTC,CSARAGRGLGKNIQYF
TRBJ2-6,TRBD1,many,TRBV6-5,TGTGCCAGCAGTTTACAGGGGGTGGCTCTCTCTGGGGCCAACGTCCTGACTTTC,CASSLQGVALSGANVLTF
TRBJ1-4,NA,many,TRBV5-1,TGCGCCAGCAGCTTGGAACATAATGAAAAACTGTTTTTT,CASSLEHNEKLFF
TRBJ2-3,NA,many,TRBV20-1,TGCAGTGCTAGAGTATTGGGGAGCACAGATACGCAGTATTTT,CSARVLGSTDTQYF
TRBJ1-1,NA,many,TRBV29-1,TGCAGCGCCGAACGAAGCCCTCGGGAAGCTTTCTTT,CSAERSPREAFF
TRBJ1-2,TRBD1,NA,TRBV3-1,TGTGCCAGCAGCCAAGATAATCAGGGGGCTGGTGGCTACACCTTC,CASSQDNQGAGGYTF
TRBJ1-3,NA,many,TRBV20-1,TGCAGTGCTAGGATGAGGACGGCAGGAAACACCATATATTTT,CSARMRTAGNTIYF
TRBJ1-1,NA,many,TRBV5-1,TGCGCCAGCAGCTATGGGGCCATGAACACTGAAGCTTTCTTT,CASSYGAMNTEAFF
TRBJ2-7,NA,many,TRBV7-2,TGTGCCAGCGCCTCTGGGGGCTCCGAGCAGTACTTC,CASASGGSEQYF
TRBJ1-2,NA,many,TRBV7-9,TGTGCCAGCAGCTTGGCAGGAGGGCAGTCTAACTATGGCTACACCTTC,CASSLAGGQSNYGYTF
TRBJ2-6,TRBD2,many,TRBV6-5,TGTGCCAGCACCCCGGGGGGGGGCTCTGGGGCCAACGTCCTGACTTTC,CASTPGGGSGANVLTF
TRBJ2-5,NA,NA,TRBV7-8,TGTGCCAGCAGCTTAGTGGGTCAGGTTGCGGGGGCGGAGACCCAGTACTTC,CASSLVGQVAGAETQYF
TRBJ2-3,NA,many,TRBV20-1,TGCAGTGCTAGAGCGGCTAGCACAGATACGCAGTATTTT,CSARAASTDTQYF
TRBJ2-3,NA,many,TRBV10-2,TGCGCCAGCAGTAGGTACCATTACACAGATACGCAGTATTTT,CASSRYHYTDTQYF
TRBJ1-4,NA,many,TRBV11-2,TGTGCCAGCAGTAAGGTTATAAATGAAAAACTGTTTTTT,CASSKVINEKLFF
TRBJ1-1,TRBD1,many,TRBV20-1,TGCAGTGCTAAGCCCCGGGACAGCGACGTACATGAAGCTTTCTTT,CSAKPRDSDVHEAFF
TRBJ2-5,NA,many,TRBV7-8,TGTGCCAGTCAGCTTGATCGGCGAATCCAAGAGACCCAGTACTTC,CASQLDRRIQETQYF
TRBJ2-5,TRBD1,many,TRBV10-3,TGTGCCATCAGTGATCGGGACAGGGGGCGTGAGACCCAGTACTTC,CAISDRDRGRETQYF
TRBJ2-7,NA,many,TRBV15,TGTGCCACCAGACCGGACACCACCTACGAGCAGTACTTC,CATRPDTTYEQYF
TRBJ1-1,NA,many,TRBV28,TGTGCCAGCAGTTTATTGGCGGTCCCTTTCTTT,CASSLLAVPFF
TRBJ2-7,NA,few,TRBV30,TGTGCCTGGAGTGTACAGGACAGACCCTACGAGCAGTACTTC,CAWSVQDRPYEQYF
TRBJ2-7,TRBD1,many,TRBV28,TGTGCCAGCAGTTTAACTCACGGGACAGGGGGTTTCCGAGCGTACTTC,CASSLTHGTGGFRAYF
TRBJ2-5,NA,many,TRBV5-1,TGCGCCAGCAGCTCCGGGGGGCACCCCGAGACCCAGTACTTC,CASSSGGHPETQYF
TRBJ1-3,TRBD1,many,TRBV6-5,TGTGCCAGCAGTTCTCTTACAGGGGATGGAAACACCATATATTTT,CASSSLTGDGNTIYF
TRBJ1-5,TRBD1,many,TRBV6-6,TGTGCCAGCAGTTACTGGATAGGGGGCGGGGGAAGCAATCAGCCCCAGCATTTT,CASSYWIGGGGSNQPQHF
TRBJ1-1,TRBD1,many,TRBV20-1,TGCAGTGCTAGAGCCGAGACAGGGGGCACTGAAGCTTTCTTT,CSARAETGGTEAFF
TRBJ1-6,NA,many,TRBV9,TGTGCCAGCAGCGTAGGATTGGGGGACGGACATTCACCCCTCCACTTT,CASSVGLGDGHSPLHF
TRBJ2-1,TRBD2,many,TRBV20-1,TGCAGTGCTGACGGACTAGCGGGGGGGCTGAATGAGCAGTTCTTC,CSADGLAGGLNEQFF
TRBJ2-7,TRBD2,many,TRBV10-2,TGCGCCAGCGGGGGGGGAACCTACTACGAGCAGTACTTC,CASGGGTYYEQYF